One T cell receptor beta chain is described in this entry. This sample stems from a study of shared clonotypes between healthy human individuals. As for the study in general: The donor group consisted of a couple of women and a few men, aged 18 to 49.

Method: immunoSEQ multiplex PCR; TCRdb's copy keeps in-frame clones and lacks some. The profile shows millions of clones, just over 90% of them singletons. The length of the CDR3 is 16 residues. Per germline, CDR1 ENHRY and CDR2 SYGVKD. The ends lost 6 bases at V and 2 bases at J; junction bases unmatched: 8. The clonotype originates from a man between 18 and 29 years old in good health. Some clones in this sample may be carry-over from other donors' samples. The chain couples TRBV10-3 to TRBJ1-1; TRBD1 aligns across 11 bases. What was sequenced was naive CD4+ T cells from PBMCs. Subset in this sample: CD45RA+ positively selected. The CDR3 sequence is CAIRAGQGAYNTEAFF. CDR3 in DNA: TGTGCCATCAGGGCAGGACAGGGGGCGTATAACACTGAAGCTTTCTTT.